Listed here are 13 T cell receptor beta chains from one sample, sequenced in a study of cytotoxic CD8 clonotypes in ibrutinib-treated CLL. Clones were sequenced by immunoSEQ multiplex PCR, and TCRdb holds only the in-frame ones, with some missing. Of about 140,000 clones in the sample, 65% to 85% were seen once. This specimen was PBMCs, taken after 36 months of ibrutinib treatment. These receptors all come from a human donor with chronic lymphocytic leukemia.

The chain couples TRBV5-1 to TRBJ1-1; no definite D call. The germline V gene has CDR1 SGHRS and CDR2 YFSETQ. Trimming took off 1 base at V and 0 bases at J, with 10 bases between the two ends. The CDR3 runs 15 residues. The CDR3 region has the DNA TGCGCCAGCAGCTTGTTACTCGGGGTGAACACTGAAGCTTTCTTT. It specifies CASSLLLGVNTEAFF. The full variable domain, in which reference TRBV5-1 and TRBJ1-1 provide the parts outside the CDR3, is KAGVTQTPRYLIKTRGQQVTLSCSPISGHRSVSWYQQTPGQGLQFLFEYFSETQRNKGNFPGRFSGRQFSNSRSEMNVSTLELGDSALYLCASSLLLGVNTEAFFGQGTRLTVV.

The rearrangement uses TRBV20-1 and TRBJ1-1, with D uncertain. CDR3 length equals 11 residues. Germline loops: CDR1 DFQATT, CDR2 SNEGSKA (reference sequence). Trimming took 5 bases from V and 12 from J, leaving 16 bases between them. CDR3 DNA sequence: TGCAGTGCTCGGCGGCCAAAGGGTACTTTCTTT. Protein product: CSARRPKGTFF.

The genes are TRBV15 and TRBJ2-7; D is ambiguous. Trimming shortened V by 3 bases and J by 2 bases, and 8 bases separated the two germline ends. Germline V gene data show CDR1 as LNHNV and CDR2 as YYDKDF (reference sequence). The CDR3 sequence is 13 residues long. In DNA form, the CDR3 reads TGTGCCACCAGCAGCCAGGTAACCTACGAGCAGTACTTC. Its translation is CATSSQVTYEQYF. The complete variable domain, with remaining parts taken from reference TRBV15 and TRBJ2-7, reads DAMVIQNPRYQVTQFGKPVTLSCSQTLNHNVMYWYQQKSSQAPKLLFHYYDKDFNNEADTPDNFQSRRPNTSFCFLDIRSPGLGDTAMYLCATSSQVTYEQYFGPGTRLTVT.

The J gene is TRBJ1-3, the V gene TRBV18; TRBD1 matches 7 bases. Germline V gene lookup returns CDR1 KGHSH and CDR2 LQKENI. The ends lost 3 bases at V and 0 bases at J; junction bases unmatched: 2. The CDR3 runs to 15 residues. The CDR3 bases are TGTGCCAGCTCACCCGGGACAGTCTCTGGAAACACCATATATTTT. Its translation: CASSPGTVSGNTIYF.

This clone was found a few times. The chain uses TRBV14 and TRBJ2-3; 7 positions agree with TRBD2. From germline, CDR1 is SGHDN and CDR2 FVKESK. V was pared by 4 bases and J by 1 base, with 11 bases of the junction left unmatched. The CDR3 covers 17 residues. CDR3 in DNA: TGTGCCAGCAGCCCCCTCCCGGGGGGACCAGGCACAGATACGCAGTATTTT. It is translated as CASSPLPGGPGTDTQYF.

This clone was recorded only once. The V and J genes are TRBV28 and TRBJ2-3, with D unresolved. V lost 2 bases, J lost 5 bases, and 5 bases lay in between. The CDR3 has 12 amino acids. The germline gives CDR1 MDHEN, CDR2 SYDVKM. This chain's CDR3 is CASSLAGDTQYF. Written as DNA, the CDR3 is TGTGCCAGCAGTTTAGCCGGAGATACGCAGTATTTT. The whole variable domain, filled in from reference TRBV28 and TRBJ2-3, reads DVKVTQSSRYLVKRTGEKVFLECVQDMDHENMFWYRQDPGLGLRLIYFSYDVKMKEKGDIPEGYSVSREKKERFSLILESASTNQTSMYLCASSLAGDTQYFGPGTRLTVL.

This chain's CDR3 is CARSTENSPLHF. The CDR3 DNA follows: TGTGCCCGATCCACGGAAAATTCACCCCTCCACTTT. The gene calls are TRBV2 and TRBJ1-6; D is unclear. This CDR3 spans 12 amino acids. CDR1 and CDR2 from the germline V gene are SNHLY and FYNNEI. V gave up 11 bases and J gave up 7 bases, with 12 bases separating them.

The rearrangement links TRBV11-3 to TRBJ2-3, with a weak D call TRBD1 (5 bases). Germline-derived CDR1 and CDR2 are SGHNT and YENEEA. The CDR3 runs 14 residues. Trimming took 5 bases from V and 3 from J, leaving 12 bases between them. As DNA, the CDR3 is TGTGCCAGCAGCAGCCATCAGGGAACAGATACGCAGTATTTT. Protein product: CASSSHQGTDTQYF.

J is TRBJ1-1 and V is TRBV2; no reliable D call. The germline CDR1 and CDR2 sequences are SNHLY and FYNNEI. V lost 6 bases and J 3 bases, leaving 5 bases between the germline ends. CDR3 length equals 11 residues. As DNA, the CDR3 is TGTGCCAGCAGCTGGGACACTGAAGCTTTCTTT. Translated, it gives CASSWDTEAFF. Full variable domain (remainder filled in from reference TRBV2 and TRBJ1-1): EPEVTQTPSHQVTQMGQEVILRCVPISNHLYFYWYRQILGQKVEFLVSFYNNEISEKSEIFDDQFSVERPDGSNFTLKIRSTKLEDSAMYFCASSWDTEAFFGQGTRLTVV.

The J gene is TRBJ2-3, the V gene TRBV5-1, with D unclear. V lost 0 bases to trimming and J lost 2 bases, with 7 bases between them. Germline V gene lookup returns CDR1 SGHRS and CDR2 YFSETQ. This CDR3 comprises 14 residues. CDR3 region: CASSLGEITDTQYF. The CDR3 nucleotides are TGCGCCAGCAGCTTGGGAGAAATCACAGATACGCAGTATTTT.

The rearrangement links TRBV4-2 to TRBJ2-7; D ambiguous. The CDR3 has 13 residues. Germline V gives CDR1 LGHNA, CDR2 YNFKEQ. V lost 1 base and J lost 1, with 5 bases in between. The CDR3 nucleotides are TGTGCCAGCAGCCAAGGTGTTTCCTACGAGCAGTACTTC. This codes for CASSQGVSYEQYF.

The chain employs TRBV28 and TRBJ1-4; 8 nucleotides line up with TRBD1. The V gene's germline CDR1 is MDHEN and CDR2 SYDVKM. V shed 2 bases, J shed 0 bases, and the junction held 2 bases outside the gene matches. The CDR3 sequence is 16 residues long. The CDR3 spells CASSLRTGTTNEKLFF. The CDR3 nucleotides read TGTGCCAGCAGTTTACGGACAGGGACAACTAATGAAAAACTGTTTTTT.

This rearrangement joins TRBV10-3 to TRBJ2-7, with 7 positions matching TRBD2. Germline V gene lookup returns CDR1 ENHRY and CDR2 SYGVKD. This CDR3 is 15 amino acids long. Trimming took 3 bases from V and 6 from J; bases not matched to a gene: 11. CDR3 amino acids: CAISEGRGRVREQYF. In DNA, the CDR3 is TGTGCCATCAGTGAAGGTCGCGGGAGAGTCCGCGAGCAGTACTTC.